The 12 T cell receptor beta chains presented below share a single source sample, sequenced in a study of T cell changes during pregnancy in multiple sclerosis (dated by TCRdb to 2018 to 2020). Libraries were made using the immunoSEQ multiplex PCR assay. Here the immuneACCESS table is served through TCRdb, limited to in-frame sequences with V and J called. Missing clones are a known gap in these copies; in checked studies unresolved V genes cover under half, and the rest lacks a known reason. The sample table lists some 60,000 clones, just over 90% of them with a count of one. Roughly 0.35% of the sample rests with the top ten. The sample in question was CD4+ T cells from peripheral blood mononuclear cells, obtained before pregnancy. These receptors came from a female donor with multiple sclerosis, enrolled in a pregnancy study.

This clone has just one count. The V and J genes are TRBV19 and TRBJ1-1, with 7 bases aligning to TRBD1. Germline-derived CDR1 and CDR2 are LNHDA and SQIVND (reference sequence). This CDR3 contains 14 residues. Unmatched junction bases numbered 17, after V lost 5 bases and J lost 14 bases. This CDR3 reads CASSSQGQPKVPFF. The CDR3 region has the DNA TGTGCCAGTAGTTCCCAGGGACAGCCGAAGGTTCCCTTCTTT.

V gene TRBV7-9 combines with J gene TRBJ1-2; 8 positions agree with TRBD1. The CDR3 covers 14 residues. V was clipped by 5 bases and J by 7 bases; unmatched bases: 9. Germline V gene data show CDR1 as SEHNR and CDR2 as FQNEAQ (reference sequence). CDR3 protein: CASSGGGQVFGYTF. The CDR3 bases are TGTGCCAGCAGCGGCGGGGGACAGGTCTTTGGCTACACCTTC.

V is TRBV6-5 and J is TRBJ2-1, with 7 bases lining up with TRBD2. Germline values: CDR1 MNHEY, CDR2 SVGAGI. CDR3 length equals 15 residues. After removal of 0 bases from V and 3 bases from J, the junction contained 2 bases not matched to a gene. CDR3 DNA: TGTGCCAGCAGTTACTCCAGCGGGATCTACAATGAGCAGTTCTTC. Translated: CASSYSSGIYNEQFF.

The chain combines TRBV5-1 with TRBJ1-1, with D possibly matching TRBD1 (6 bases). V was trimmed by 4 bases and J by 0 bases, leaving 13 bases between them. The CDR3 extends over 15 amino acids. Germline values: CDR1 SGHRS, CDR2 YFSETQ. The CDR3 protein is CASSPKGDMNTEAFF. The CDR3 nucleotides are TGCGCCAGCAGCCCAAAGGGGGACATGAACACTGAAGCTTTCTTT.

The chain couples TRBV28 to TRBJ2-5; 8 positions agree with TRBD2. The J call may be mistaken, given a closer DNA end match to TRBJ2-7. The CDR3 consists of 15 residues. The germline gives CDR1 MDHEN, CDR2 SYDVKM. The DNA for the CDR3 is TGTGCCAGCAGTCGCCATGCGGGAGGTTCGTACGAGCAGTACTTC. It translates to CASSRHAGGSYEQYF.

This sequence joins TRBV11-1 and TRBJ2-5; TRBD1 is a possible D gene (6 bases). Trimming took 1 base from V and 6 from J, leaving 12 bases between them. Germline CDR1 is SGHAT and CDR2 is FQDESV (reference sequence). CDR3 size: 14 residues. The CDR3 spells CASSLVDSQQTQYF. The CDR3 DNA reads TGTGCCAGCAGCTTAGTGGACAGCCAGCAGACCCAGTACTTC.

This chain connects TRBV11-1 to TRBJ2-7, with a tentative D call TRBD2 (6 bases). V lost 5 bases, J lost 3 bases, and 11 bases lay in between. Germline CDR1 SGHAT, CDR2 FQDESV (reference sequence). CDR3 size: 13 residues. In DNA, the CDR3 is TGTGCCAGCAGCCGGGACTTCTTCTACGAGCAGTACTTC. This encodes CASSRDFFYEQYF.

This clone was detected only once. V usage is TRBV4-2 and J usage is TRBJ1-4, with 9 bases identical to TRBD1. V was clipped by 1 base and J by 7 bases; unmatched bases: 7. The length of the CDR3 is 16 residues. In germline, CDR1 is LGHNA, CDR2 YNFKEQ. The CDR3 sequence: CASSQGGGTGSEKLFF. DNA for the CDR3: TGTGCCAGCAGCCAAGGGGGTGGGACAGGGAGTGAAAAACTGTTTTTT.

The chain carries TRBV28 and TRBJ2-5; D is possibly TRBD2 (6 bases). This CDR3 is 16 amino acids long. In germline, CDR1 is MDHEN, CDR2 SYDVKM. The V and J ends lost 5 bases and 5 bases respectively, with 21 bases between them. CDR3 region: CASSPTGVARRETQYF. CDR3 bases: TGTGCCAGCAGTCCCACGGGGGTAGCGAGGAGGGAGACCCAGTACTTC.

CDR3 residues: CASSASGGHSEAFF. CDR3 nucleotide sequence: TGCGCCAGCAGCGCCTCAGGGGGCCATAGTGAAGCTTTCTTT. V is TRBV5-1 and J is TRBJ1-1; 8 bases fit TRBD1. The CDR3 has 14 residues. V lost 4 bases to trimming and J lost 7 bases; unmatched junction nucleotides: 9. In germline, CDR1 is SGHRS, CDR2 YFSETQ.

This clone occurred a few times. The rearrangement links TRBV14 to TRBJ2-5, with D perhaps matching TRBD1 (5 bases). This CDR3 comprises 14 residues. Germline CDR1 SGHDN, CDR2 FVKESK. Trimming stripped 4 bases from V and 5 bases from J, with 14 bases between. The CDR3 here is CASSRTGTRETQYF. The CDR3 coding sequence is TGTGCCAGCAGCCGAACAGGTACCCGGGAGACCCAGTACTTC.

The chain has TRBV7-3 and TRBJ2-2, with TRBD2 identical over 10 bases. Per germline, CDR1 SGHTA and CDR2 FQGTGA. CDR3 length: 14 residues. The trim removed 5 bases at V and 6 bases at J, leaving 3 bases unmatched. The CDR3 spells CASSPLAGAGELFF. The CDR3 bases are TGTGCCAGCAGCCCTCTAGCGGGAGCCGGGGAGCTGTTTTTT.